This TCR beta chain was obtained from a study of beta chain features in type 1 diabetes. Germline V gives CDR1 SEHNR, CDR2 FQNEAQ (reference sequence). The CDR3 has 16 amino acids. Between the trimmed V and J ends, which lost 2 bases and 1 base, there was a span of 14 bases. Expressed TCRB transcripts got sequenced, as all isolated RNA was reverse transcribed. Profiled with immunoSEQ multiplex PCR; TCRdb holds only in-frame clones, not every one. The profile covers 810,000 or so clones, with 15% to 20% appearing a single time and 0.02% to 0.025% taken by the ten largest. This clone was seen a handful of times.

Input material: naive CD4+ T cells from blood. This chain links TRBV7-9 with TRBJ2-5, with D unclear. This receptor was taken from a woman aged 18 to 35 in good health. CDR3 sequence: CASSLLIGQIQETQYF. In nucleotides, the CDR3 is TGTGCCAGCAGCTTACTTATAGGGCAGATCCAAGAGACCCAGTACTTC.